This T cell receptor beta chain was captured by sequencing in a study of Graves' ophthalmopathy and Graves' hyperthyroidism. Findings and limits, study-wide: Detection in blood was also observed for most expanded thyroid clonotypes above 0.001 frequency.

Transcripts of RNA were the source for amplifying TCR beta CDR3 regions. Second-round multiplex PCR followed a first-round RT-PCR using HTBI primers. TCRdb re-derived calls from the multiplex PCR reads in MiXCR, one entry per CDR3 protein. The sample gives approximately 460,000 distinct CDR3 sequences, approximately 14% of which show up once; approximately 9.8% is in the top ten. With 1 base removed from V and 2 bases from J, the gap between germline ends came to 12 bases. CDR3 length equals 14 residues. Germline V gene lookup returns CDR1 SQVTM and CDR2 ANQGSEA. In this sample, this clonotype turned up many times. The antigen is undetermined. Ophthalmopathy cases showed moderate-to-severe activity, scoring CAS ≥3 and NOSPECS ≥4, with duration under 3 months.

The rearrangement joins TRBV29-1 to TRBJ2-7; either TRBD1 or TRBD2 may supply D (5 bases each). The TCR sequence derives from a woman younger than 45 with Graves' ophthalmopathy. The specimen was blood. CDR3 protein: CSVEVVGPTYEQYF. DNA for the CDR3: TGCAGCGTTGAAGTCGTGGGACCCACCTACGAGCAGTACTTC.